Below, 6 T cell receptor beta chains from the same sample are listed, as sequenced in a study of Ad26.COV2.S vaccination and SARS-CoV-2 variants. The repertoire was sequenced with immunoSEQ multiplex PCR; TCRdb's copy has only in-frame clones and lacks some. The data contain about 400,000 clones, about 88% of them seen just once; the ten biggest clones take up 3.5%. Treatment reported: about 20 received Ad26.COV2.S at low or high dose, single or two shots; five or six received placebo; per-sample allocation not given. The investigators took samples on day 63 after the first vaccine or placebo injection. Material: peripheral blood, obtained in a trial of Ad26.COV2.S vaccine versus placebo. Source of these receptors: a person between 18 and 65 years old who received the Ad26.COV2.S COVID-19 vaccine or a placebo.

This clone occurred a few times. The CDR3 loop reads CASSLDGAALNSPLHF. The CDR3 bases are TGTGCCAGCAGCTTAGACGGGGCGGCACTAAATTCACCCCTCCACTTT. This rearrangement joins TRBV7-2 to TRBJ1-6; D possibly corresponds to TRBD1 (5 bases). V was shortened by 1 base and J by 7 bases, with 14 bases between the two germline ends. The CDR3 consists of 16 residues. The germline V gene encodes CDR1 SGHTA and CDR2 FQGNSA.

The chain is built from TRBV2 and TRBJ1-4, with D possibly TRBD1 on 5 matching bases. The V end lost 6 bases, the J end lost 12 bases, and 14 bases lay between the germline ends. Germline values: CDR1 SNHLY, CDR2 FYNNEI. The CDR3 has 12 amino acids. The CDR3 here is CASRGDGRELFF. For the CDR3, the DNA is TGTGCCAGCAGGGGGGACGGAAGGGAACTGTTTTTT.

This chain joins TRBV19 and TRBJ2-1; 8 positions agree with TRBD2. There are 12 residues in the CDR3. With 6 bases clipped from V and 9 bases from J, the junction kept 4 bases outside the gene matches. Looked up from germline, CDR1 is LNHDA and CDR2 is SQIVND (reference sequence). The CDR3, as DNA: TGTGCCAGTAGAGGAGCGGGGGTTGAGCAGTTCTTC. Its translation: CASRGAGVEQFF. Using reference TRBV19 and TRBJ2-1 for the parts outside the CDR3, the full variable domain is DGGITQSPKYLFRKEGQNVTLSCEQNLNHDAMYWYRQDPGQGLRLIYYSQIVNDFQKGDIAEGYSVSREKKESFPLTVTSAQKNPTAFYLCASRGAGVEQFFGPGTRLTVL.

This chain joins TRBV2 and TRBJ1-2, with D unresolved. Germline-derived CDR1 and CDR2 are SNHLY and FYNNEI. CDR3 length equals 13 residues. The V and J ends lost 6 bases and 3 bases respectively, with 11 bases between them. The CDR3 bases are TGTGCCAGCAGCCCCCGGAATCACTATGGCTACACCTTC. Encoded protein: CASSPRNHYGYTF.

The J gene is TRBJ2-7, the V gene TRBV15; D might be TRBD1 (5 bases). Trimming stripped 3 bases from V and 0 bases from J, with 15 bases between. Germline V gene lookup returns CDR1 LNHNV and CDR2 YYDKDF (reference sequence). The CDR3 contains 16 residues. In nucleotides, the CDR3 is TGTGCCACCAGCAGGGGGTTAACAGGTTTCTCCTACGAGCAGTACTTC. Its translation: CATSRGLTGFSYEQYF.

The CDR3 loop is CASSDNRQGYYGYTF. The CDR3 DNA follows: TGTGCCAGCAGTGATAACCGACAGGGTTACTATGGCTACACCTTC. This chain links TRBV6-1 with TRBJ1-2; TRBD1 matches 7 bases. Germline CDR1 MNHNS, CDR2 SASEGT. J lost 3 bases, V lost 3 bases, and 7 bases had no gene match. The CDR3 consists of 15 residues.